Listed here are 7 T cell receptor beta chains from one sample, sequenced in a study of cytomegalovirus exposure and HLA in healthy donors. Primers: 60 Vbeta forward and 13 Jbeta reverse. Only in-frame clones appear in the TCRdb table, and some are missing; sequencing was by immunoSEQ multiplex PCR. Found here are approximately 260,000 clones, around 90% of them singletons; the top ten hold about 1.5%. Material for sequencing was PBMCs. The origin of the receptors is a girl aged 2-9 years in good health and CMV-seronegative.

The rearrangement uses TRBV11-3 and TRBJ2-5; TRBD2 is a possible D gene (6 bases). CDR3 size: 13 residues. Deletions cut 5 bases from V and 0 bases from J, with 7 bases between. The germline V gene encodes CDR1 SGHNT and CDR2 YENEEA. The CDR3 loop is CASSQRDQETQYF. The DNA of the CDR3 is TGTGCCAGCAGCCAGCGGGACCAAGAGACCCAGTACTTC.

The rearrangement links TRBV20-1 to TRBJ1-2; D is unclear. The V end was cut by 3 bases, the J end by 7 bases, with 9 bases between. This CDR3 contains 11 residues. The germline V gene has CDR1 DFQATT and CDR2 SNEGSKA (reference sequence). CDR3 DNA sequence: TGCAGTGCTAGCAGGCAAAGTGGCTACACCTTC. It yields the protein CSASRQSGYTF.

The CDR3 protein is CASIPGTSGPTGELFF. The CDR3 region has the DNA TGTGCCAGCATTCCCGGGACTAGCGGGCCCACCGGGGAGCTGTTTTTT. The chain recombines TRBV2 with TRBJ2-2; 12 bases align to TRBD2. The germline gives CDR1 SNHLY, CDR2 FYNNEI. V trimming: 7 bases; J trimming: 4 bases; junction bases outside the gene matches: 7. The CDR3 covers 16 residues.

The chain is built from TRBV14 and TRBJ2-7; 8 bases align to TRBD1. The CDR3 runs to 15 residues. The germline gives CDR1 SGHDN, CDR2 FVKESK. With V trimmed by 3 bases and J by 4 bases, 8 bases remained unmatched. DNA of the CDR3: TGTGCCAGCAGCCATCTCGGACAGGGAAGGTACGAGCAGTACTTC. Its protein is CASSHLGQGRYEQYF.

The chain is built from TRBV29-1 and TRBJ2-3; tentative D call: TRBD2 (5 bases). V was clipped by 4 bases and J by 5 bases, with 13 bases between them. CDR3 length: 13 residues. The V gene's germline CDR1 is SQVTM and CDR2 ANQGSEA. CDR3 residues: CSVGSGWKDTQYF. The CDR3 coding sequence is TGCAGCGTTGGGTCGGGATGGAAAGATACGCAGTATTTT.

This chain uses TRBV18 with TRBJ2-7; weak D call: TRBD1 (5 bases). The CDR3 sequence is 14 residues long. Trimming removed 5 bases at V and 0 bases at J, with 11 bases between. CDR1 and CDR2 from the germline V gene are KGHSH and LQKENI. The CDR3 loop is CASSTPQGSYEQYF. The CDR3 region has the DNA TGTGCCAGCTCAACCCCCCAGGGCTCCTACGAGCAGTACTTC.

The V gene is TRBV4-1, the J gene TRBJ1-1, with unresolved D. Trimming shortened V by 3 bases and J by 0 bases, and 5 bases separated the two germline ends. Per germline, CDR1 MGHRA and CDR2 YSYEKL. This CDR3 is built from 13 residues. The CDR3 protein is CASSQELNTEAFF. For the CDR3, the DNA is TGCGCCAGCAGCCAGGAGCTGAACACTGAAGCTTTCTTT.